The rows below give T cell receptor beta chains drawn from one sample of a study of PD-L1 blockade in urothelial cancer. Produced via immunoSEQ multiplex PCR; TCRdb's table is partial and in-frame only. The table has about 88,000 clones, 90% seen once. The sequences come from PBMCs, collected around atezolizumab (anti-PD-L1) treatment. The source of these receptors is a man aged 60-69 years with urothelial cancer. Both conserved end residues are part of each CDR3. The order of the fields is CDR3 DNA, CDR3 protein, V gene, clone size, D gene, J gene. A D gene is named only where the DNA matches it firmly. A row's size may be missing; if present it is once, few, many or a size class.

TGTGCCAGCAGCCTGACAGCGAACACTGAAGCTTTCTTT | CASSLTANTEAFF | TRBV28 | - | - | TRBJ1-1
TGTGCCAGCAGTGAAGACGCCGCTAAAGCTCAGCCCCAGCATTTT | CASSEDAAKAQPQHF | TRBV2 | few | - | TRBJ1-5
TGTGCCAGCAGTACTGCGACGGACAGATATGGCTACACCTTC | CASSTATDRYGYTF | TRBV25-1 | - | - | TRBJ1-2
TGTGCCAGCAGCGCCGATCCGTCGGACAGCCAAGAGACCCAGTACTTC | CASSADPSDSQETQYF | TRBV5-4 | - | - | TRBJ2-5
TGTGCCAGCAGACCAACCCCCGGGACAGGGAACACCGGGGAGCTGTTTTTT | CASRPTPGTGNTGELFF | TRBV11-2 | once | TRBD1 | TRBJ2-2
TGTGCCAGCAGTTTATCCTCCCAGGGCTCCTACGAGCAGTACTTC | CASSLSSQGSYEQYF | TRBV27 | - | - | TRBJ2-7
TGTGCCAGCAGCTTGGGACACGAATGGTCACAATCTTACGAGCAGTACTTC | CASSLGHEWSQSYEQYF | TRBV7-2 | - | - | TRBJ2-7
TGCGCCAGCAGCTTGGGGACAGGGGGCAATGAGCAGTTCTTC | CASSLGTGGNEQFF | TRBV5-1 | - | TRBD1 | TRBJ2-1
TGCAGTGCTAGACAGGGATTAGCCCAGCATTTT | CSARQGLAQHF | TRBV20-1 | - | - | TRBJ1-5
TGTGCCAGCAACCCGTTTCTTGGGAGGAACACCGGGGAGCTGTTTTTT | CASNPFLGRNTGELFF | TRBV28 | once | - | TRBJ2-2
TGTGCCAGCAGCCGGGTTTCAGAAGCTTTCTTT | CASSRVSEAFF | TRBV5-6 | - | - | TRBJ1-1
TGTGCCAGCAGTGGCAGGGGGCCAAACAATGAGCAGTTCTTC | CASSGRGPNNEQFF | TRBV2 | - | TRBD1 | TRBJ2-1
TGCGCCAGCAGCCAGCAAGGGGGTGGGACTAGCGGGGGGGCGCCCTACGAGCAGTACTTC | CASSQQGGGTSGGAPYEQYF | TRBV4-3 | once | TRBD2 | TRBJ2-7
TGCGCCAGCAGTCAACGGTTATCAGGGGACCACACTGAAGCTTTCTTT | CASSQRLSGDHTEAFF | TRBV23-1 | few | - | TRBJ1-1
TGTGCCAGCTCACCAACGGGACAGCGGACGCAGTATTTT | CASSPTGQRTQYF | TRBV18 | - | TRBD1 | TRBJ2-3
TGTGCCAGCAGTGAAGAGGTCCCAGAGACCCAGTACTTC | CASSEEVPETQYF | TRBV25-1 | - | - | TRBJ2-5
TGTGCCAGTAGTATAGAGGCGAGCGGGAGGAGCGAGCAGTACTTC | CASSIEASGRSEQYF | TRBV19 | few | TRBD2 | TRBJ2-7
TGCGCCAGCAGCCCGGGACAGCCACAAGAGACCCAGTACTTC | CASSPGQPQETQYF | TRBV5-1 | - | TRBD1 | TRBJ2-5
TGTGCCAGCAGCCCCCAGGTTGGGGCCCTTAGATCCACAGATACGCAGTATTTT | CASSPQVGALRSTDTQYF | TRBV7-8 | - | - | TRBJ2-3
TGTGCCAGCAGCTTAATCGGGTCCGGGGAGCTGTTTTTT | CASSLIGSGELFF | TRBV7-3 | few | - | TRBJ2-2
TGTGCCAGCAGCTTAGCCGGACCGGGACAGGGGTTGGATACGCAGTATTTT | CASSLAGPGQGLDTQYF | TRBV11-3 | - | TRBD1 | TRBJ2-3
TGTGCCAGCAGCCCACTAGCGGGAGGGACCTACAATGAGCAGTTCTTC | CASSPLAGGTYNEQFF | TRBV7-6 | - | TRBD2 | TRBJ2-1
TGTGCCAGCCTAGCGGGGCGCACAGATACGCAGTATTTT | CASLAGRTDTQYF | TRBV7-9 | - | TRBD2 | TRBJ2-3
TGCAGCGTTGAAGGCCTGGGGGCGACTAGCACAGATACGCAGTATTTT | CSVEGLGATSTDTQYF | TRBV29-1 | - | - | TRBJ2-3
TGTGCCAGCAGCCCGGACAGGTTAAACACCGGGGAGCTGTTTTTT | CASSPDRLNTGELFF | TRBV7-3 | - | TRBD1 | TRBJ2-2
TGTGCCAGCAGGAGGAGCGGGGAGACCCAGTACTTC | CASRRSGETQYF | TRBV28 | - | - | TRBJ2-5
TGTGCCAGCAGCCAAGAGCTACTAGGAAGCCTCTCCTACGAGCAGTACTTC | CASSQELLGSLSYEQYF | TRBV4-2 | - | - | TRBJ2-7
TGTGCCAGTAGCACGACAGTGAACACTGAAGCTTTCTTT | CASSTTVNTEAFF | TRBV19 | few | - | TRBJ1-1
TGTGCCAGCAGTCAGACGGGGTTATACAATGAGCAGTTCTTC | CASSQTGLYNEQFF | TRBV6-5 | - | - | TRBJ2-1
TGTGCCAGCAGCTTAGGGGGAGCCGGGTACGAGCAGTACTTC | CASSLGGAGYEQYF | TRBV7-2 | - | - | TRBJ2-7
TGTGCCAGCAGCTTTTCAGGGTTCCTCTATGGCTACACCTTC | CASSFSGFLYGYTF | TRBV5-6 | few | - | TRBJ1-2
TGTGCCAGCAGCTTAGGCCCCGCGCTAGGTCAGTACTTC | CASSLGPALGQYF | TRBV7-9 | - | - | TRBJ2-7
TGTGCCAGCAGTCAGGGGGCAAATTCACCCCTCCACTTT | CASSQGANSPLHF | TRBV6-5 | - | TRBD1 | TRBJ1-6
TGCAGTGCTAGATTCCAGTATGGCTACACCTTC | CSARFQYGYTF | TRBV20-1 | - | - | TRBJ1-2
TGTGCCAGCAGCTTGGGGACAGGGGGCTATAATTCACCCCTCCACTTT | CASSLGTGGYNSPLHF | TRBV5-6 | once | TRBD1 | TRBJ1-6
TGTGCCAGTACGGGAGCGGGAGCCTACAATGAGCAGTTCTTC | CASTGAGAYNEQFF | TRBV19 | - | TRBD2 | TRBJ2-1
TGTGCCAGCAGGATAGCGGGAGGCAAAAACATTCAGTACTTC | CASRIAGGKNIQYF | TRBV7-2 | - | TRBD2 | TRBJ2-4
TGTGCCAGCACCTTGGGGGGACTAGCGGGGCCTGGAGATACGCAGTATTTT | CASTLGGLAGPGDTQYF | TRBV9 | - | TRBD2 | TRBJ2-3
TGTGCCAGTACTACAGGGCTGAACACTGAAGCTTTCTTT | CASTTGLNTEAFF | TRBV19 | - | - | TRBJ1-1
TGTGCCAGCAGCCCGGAATCCCAGGGGGCATCAGAGACCCAGTACTTC | CASSPESQGASETQYF | TRBV7-9 | - | TRBD1 | TRBJ2-5
TGTGCCAGCAGCCAACAGGGTTCCGGGGCCAACGTCCTGACTTTC | CASSQQGSGANVLTF | TRBV7-3 | - | - | TRBJ2-6